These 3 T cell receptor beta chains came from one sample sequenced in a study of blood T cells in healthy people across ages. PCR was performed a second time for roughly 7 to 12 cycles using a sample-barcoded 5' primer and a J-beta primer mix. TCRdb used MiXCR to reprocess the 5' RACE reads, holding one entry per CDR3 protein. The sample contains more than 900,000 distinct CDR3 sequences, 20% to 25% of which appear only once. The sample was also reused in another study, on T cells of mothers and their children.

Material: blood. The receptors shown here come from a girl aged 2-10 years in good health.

CDR3 protein: CASSFNNAVREADTQYF. In DNA form, the CDR3 reads TGTGCCAGCAGTTTTAACAACGCTGTCCGAGAGGCGGATACGCAGTATTTT. The chain uses TRBV28 and TRBJ2-3, with D unresolved. The CDR3 covers 17 residues. V was clipped by 3 bases and J by 6 bases, with 22 bases between them. Germline assignment: CDR1 MDHEN and CDR2 SYDVKM.

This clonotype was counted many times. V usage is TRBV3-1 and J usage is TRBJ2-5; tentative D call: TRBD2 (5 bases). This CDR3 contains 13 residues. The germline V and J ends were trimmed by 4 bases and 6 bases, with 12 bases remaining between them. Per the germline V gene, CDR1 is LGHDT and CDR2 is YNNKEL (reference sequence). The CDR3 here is CASSPEGLKTQYF. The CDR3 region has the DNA TGTGCCAGCAGCCCTGAGGGTTTGAAGACCCAGTACTTC.

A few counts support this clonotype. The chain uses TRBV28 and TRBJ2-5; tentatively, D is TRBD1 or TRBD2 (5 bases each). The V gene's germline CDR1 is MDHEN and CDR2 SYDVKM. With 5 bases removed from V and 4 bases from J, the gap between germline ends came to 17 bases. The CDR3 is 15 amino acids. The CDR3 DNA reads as TGTGCCAGCAGTGTCCGGGGCCTTAGGTTAGAGACCCAGTACTTC. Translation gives CASSVRGLRLETQYF.